A selection of T cell receptor beta chains follows, all from one sample in a study of T-cell reconstitution after alpha-beta-depleted transplantation in children. Via MiXCR, TCRdb re-called the PCR reads, giving one row per CDR3 protein. The repertoire holds some 78,000 distinct CDR3 sequences, roughly 15% seen once, with around 26% in the top ten. This specimen consisted of PBMCs, mostly from graft donor cells, obtained 180 days after TCRalphabeta/CD19-depleted stem cell transplant. The receptors come from a male patient aged 2-15 years who had a stem cell transplant for acute lymphoblastic leukemia, so the T cells may come from the graft donor. CDR3s include the opening cysteine and the closing phenylalanine or tryptophan. A D gene is named only where the DNA matches it firmly. Size is omitted from some rows. Given values are once, few, many or a class for expanded clones.

clone size: NA; D gene: NA; J gene: TRBJ2-6; V gene: TRBV5-1; CDR3 protein: CASSSRGRPGANVLTF; CDR3 DNA: TGCGCCAGCAGCTCGAGGGGCAGACCTGGGGCCAACGTCCTGACTTTC
clone size: NA; D gene: NA; J gene: TRBJ1-5; V gene: TRBV6-1; CDR3 protein: CASTPRGFSQPQHF; CDR3 DNA: TGTGCCAGCACCCCCCGAGGGTTCAGTCAGCCCCAGCATTTT
clone size: few; D gene: TRBD1; J gene: TRBJ2-6; V gene: TRBV25-1; CDR3 protein: CASSSSGTGVSGANVLTF; CDR3 DNA: TGTGCCAGCTCTTCTTCCGGGACAGGGGTCTCTGGGGCCAACGTCCTGACTTTC
clone size: many; D gene: NA; J gene: TRBJ2-5; V gene: TRBV5-1; CDR3 protein: CASSVDRTEETQYF; CDR3 DNA: TGCGCCAGCAGCGTTGACAGGACGGAGGAGACCCAGTACTTC
clone size: NA; D gene: NA; J gene: TRBJ2-1; V gene: TRBV12-3/TRBV12-4; CDR3 protein: CASGPQGPYNEQFF; CDR3 DNA: TGTGCCAGCGGACCCCAGGGCCCCTACAATGAGCAGTTCTTC
clone size: NA; D gene: NA; J gene: TRBJ2-7; V gene: TRBV28; CDR3 protein: CASGLPASGSSYEQYF; CDR3 DNA: TGTGCCAGCGGCCTTCCGGCAAGCGGAAGCTCCTACGAGCAGTACTTC
clone size: few; D gene: TRBD2; J gene: TRBJ2-3; V gene: TRBV5-5; CDR3 protein: CASRGLAGDTQYF; CDR3 DNA: TGTGCCAGCAGAGGACTAGCGGGAGATACGCAGTATTTT
clone size: NA; D gene: TRBD1; J gene: TRBJ2-4; V gene: TRBV4-2; CDR3 protein: CASSQATGGVRKNIQYF; CDR3 DNA: TGTGCCAGCAGCCAAGCCACAGGGGGCGTTCGGAAAAACATTCAGTACTTC
clone size: many; D gene: NA; J gene: TRBJ2-3; V gene: TRBV12-3/TRBV12-4; CDR3 protein: CASSLGARTDTQYF; CDR3 DNA: TGTGCCAGCAGTTTAGGCGCGCGCACAGATACGCAGTATTTT
clone size: many; D gene: NA; J gene: TRBJ2-1; V gene: TRBV15; CDR3 protein: CATSRDKAGNEQFF; CDR3 DNA: TGTGCCACCAGCAGAGATAAAGCAGGGAATGAGCAGTTCTTC
clone size: NA; D gene: TRBD1; J gene: TRBJ1-6; V gene: TRBV10-3; CDR3 protein: CASGQGMDSPLHF; CDR3 DNA: TGTGCCAGCGGACAGGGGATGGATTCACCCCTCCACTTT
clone size: few; D gene: NA; J gene: TRBJ2-5; V gene: TRBV7-2; CDR3 protein: CASSSLRLETQYF; CDR3 DNA: TGTGCCAGCAGCTCTCTAAGGTTGGAGACCCAGTACTTC
clone size: NA; D gene: NA; J gene: TRBJ2-6; V gene: TRBV9; CDR3 protein: CASTPGTGANVLTF; CDR3 DNA: TGTGCCAGCACCCCGGGTACTGGGGCCAACGTCCTGACTTTC
clone size: few; D gene: NA; J gene: TRBJ2-1; V gene: TRBV29-1; CDR3 protein: CSYRGLNNEQFF; CDR3 DNA: TGCTCATACAGGGGACTAAACAATGAGCAGTTCTTC
clone size: few; D gene: NA; J gene: TRBJ2-1; V gene: TRBV10-3; CDR3 protein: CANSAGRTYNEQFF; CDR3 DNA: TGTGCCAATTCCGCGGGGCGAACTTACAATGAGCAGTTCTTC
clone size: few; D gene: NA; J gene: TRBJ1-2; V gene: TRBV20-1; CDR3 protein: CSASQGLTNYGYTF; CDR3 DNA: TGCAGTGCTAGTCAGGGGCTAACTAACTATGGCTACACCTTC
clone size: many; D gene: TRBD2; J gene: TRBJ2-3; V gene: TRBV9; CDR3 protein: CASSAWAGGTDTQYF; CDR3 DNA: TGTGCCAGCAGCGCCTGGGCGGGAGGGACAGATACGCAGTATTTT
clone size: few; D gene: NA; J gene: TRBJ1-2; V gene: TRBV7-2; CDR3 protein: CASSLKGRGYGYTF; CDR3 DNA: TGTGCCAGCAGCTTAAAGGGGCGCGGCTATGGCTACACCTTC
clone size: few; D gene: NA; J gene: TRBJ1-3; V gene: TRBV5-1; CDR3 protein: CASSLAVGALSGNTIYF; CDR3 DNA: TGCGCCAGCAGCTTGGCCGTAGGGGCCCTCTCTGGAAACACCATATATTTT
clone size: few; D gene: NA; J gene: TRBJ2-5; V gene: TRBV7-2; CDR3 protein: CASSLVVGSGETQYF; CDR3 DNA: TGTGCCAGCAGCTTAGTGGTCGGGAGCGGAGAGACCCAGTACTTC
clone size: many; D gene: NA; J gene: TRBJ2-3; V gene: TRBV9; CDR3 protein: CASSVVGGHTDTQYF; CDR3 DNA: TGTGCCAGCAGCGTAGTGGGGGGGCACACAGATACGCAGTATTTT
clone size: few; D gene: NA; J gene: TRBJ1-2; V gene: TRBV10-3; CDR3 protein: CAISFRVDYGYTF; CDR3 DNA: TGTGCCATCAGTTTCCGGGTGGACTATGGCTACACCTTC
clone size: NA; D gene: NA; J gene: TRBJ1-3; V gene: TRBV11-2; CDR3 protein: CASSFLNTIYF; CDR3 DNA: TGTGCCAGCAGCTTTTTAAACACCATATATTTT
clone size: NA; D gene: NA; J gene: TRBJ1-3; V gene: TRBV6-2/TRBV6-3; CDR3 protein: CASSYSRNTIYF; CDR3 DNA: TGTGCCAGCAGTTACTCTCGGAACACCATATATTTT
clone size: few; D gene: NA; J gene: TRBJ2-1; V gene: TRBV7-8; CDR3 protein: CASSESIRGNEQFF; CDR3 DNA: TGTGCCAGCTCTGAAAGTATCCGGGGCAATGAGCAGTTCTTC
clone size: NA; D gene: NA; J gene: TRBJ1-1; V gene: TRBV10-1; CDR3 protein: CASRPHRRITEAFF; CDR3 DNA: TGCGCCAGCCGTCCCCACCGGCGGATCACTGAAGCTTTCTTT
clone size: NA; D gene: NA; J gene: TRBJ1-2; V gene: TRBV29-1; CDR3 protein: CSVLTGAYGYTF; CDR3 DNA: TGCAGCGTCCTGACAGGTGCCTATGGCTACACCTTC
clone size: NA; D gene: TRBD1; J gene: TRBJ2-4; V gene: TRBV12-3/TRBV12-4; CDR3 protein: CAIRGRTGKIHGAKNIQSF; CDR3 DNA: TGTGCCATCAGGGGCCGGACAGGGAAGATTCACGGGGCCAAAAACATTCAGTCCTTC
clone size: once; D gene: TRBD2; J gene: TRBJ2-3; V gene: TRBV24-1; CDR3 protein: CATSVLASGGTDTQYF; CDR3 DNA: TGTGCCACCAGTGTCCTTGCCAGCGGGGGCACAGATACGCAGTATTTT
clone size: NA; D gene: TRBD1; J gene: TRBJ2-1; V gene: TRBV12-5; CDR3 protein: CASGTGQGHNEQFF; CDR3 DNA: TGTGCTAGTGGCACGGGACAGGGGCACAATGAGCAGTTCTTC
clone size: few; D gene: NA; J gene: TRBJ1-2; V gene: TRBV4-2; CDR3 protein: CASSPLARESDGYTF; CDR3 DNA: TGTGCCAGCAGCCCCCTAGCCAGGGAATCTGATGGCTACACCTTC
clone size: few; D gene: TRBD2; J gene: TRBJ2-2; V gene: TRBV24-1; CDR3 protein: CATSDLGTSDYTGELFF; CDR3 DNA: TGTGCCACCAGTGATTTAGGGACTAGCGACTACACCGGGGAGCTGTTTTTT
clone size: NA; D gene: TRBD1; J gene: TRBJ2-2; V gene: TRBV10-1; CDR3 protein: CASSNTGTGNTGELFF; CDR3 DNA: TGCGCCAGCAGCAATACCGGGACAGGGAACACCGGGGAGCTGTTTTTT
clone size: NA; D gene: TRBD2; J gene: TRBJ2-7; V gene: TRBV7-2; CDR3 protein: CASSPSGGSSEQYF; CDR3 DNA: TGTGCCAGCAGTCCTTCGGGCGGGAGCTCCGAGCAGTACTTC
clone size: NA; D gene: NA; J gene: TRBJ1-2; V gene: TRBV10-3; CDR3 protein: CATRGEGVYGYTF; CDR3 DNA: TGTGCCACCAGGGGCGAGGGGGTCTATGGCTACACCTTC
clone size: NA; D gene: NA; J gene: TRBJ2-7; V gene: TRBV25-1; CDR3 protein: CASSFQQEWSEQYF; CDR3 DNA: TGTGCCAGCAGCTTTCAACAGGAATGGAGTGAGCAGTACTTC
clone size: few; D gene: NA; J gene: TRBJ2-1; V gene: TRBV11-2; CDR3 protein: CASSLDRVLGDEQFF; CDR3 DNA: TGTGCCAGCAGCTTAGACAGGGTACTGGGCGATGAGCAGTTCTTC
clone size: NA; D gene: NA; J gene: TRBJ1-5; V gene: TRBV5-1; CDR3 protein: CASSVTPDQPQHF; CDR3 DNA: TGCGCCAGCAGCGTAACACCAGATCAGCCCCAGCATTTT
clone size: few; D gene: NA; J gene: TRBJ2-7; V gene: TRBV11-2; CDR3 protein: CASSKYSSYEQYF; CDR3 DNA: TGTGCCAGCAGCAAGTACAGCTCCTACGAGCAGTACTTC
clone size: few; D gene: TRBD1; J gene: TRBJ1-2; V gene: TRBV5-1; CDR3 protein: CASSLGQGSVYGYTF; CDR3 DNA: TGCGCCAGCAGCTTGGGACAGGGTTCAGTATATGGCTACACCTTC
clone size: NA; D gene: NA; J gene: TRBJ2-2; V gene: TRBV20-1; CDR3 protein: CSAVGGRGELFF; CDR3 DNA: TGCAGTGCTGTTGGAGGGCGCGGGGAGCTGTTTTTT
clone size: NA; D gene: TRBD1; J gene: TRBJ1-2; V gene: TRBV4-1; CDR3 protein: CASSQTQGANYGYTF; CDR3 DNA: TGCGCCAGCAGCCAGACACAGGGGGCGAACTATGGCTACACCTTC